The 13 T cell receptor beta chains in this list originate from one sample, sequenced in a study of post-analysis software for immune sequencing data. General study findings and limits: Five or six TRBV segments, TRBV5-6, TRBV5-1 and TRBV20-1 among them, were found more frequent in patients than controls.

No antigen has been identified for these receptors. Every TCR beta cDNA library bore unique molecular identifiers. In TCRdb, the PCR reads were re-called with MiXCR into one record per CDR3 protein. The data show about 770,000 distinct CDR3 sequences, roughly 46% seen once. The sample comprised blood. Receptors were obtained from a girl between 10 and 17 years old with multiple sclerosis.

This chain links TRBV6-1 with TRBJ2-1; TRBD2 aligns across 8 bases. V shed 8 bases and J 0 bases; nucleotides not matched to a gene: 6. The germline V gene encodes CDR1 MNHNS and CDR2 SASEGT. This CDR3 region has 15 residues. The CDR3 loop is CASGSLAGSYNEQFF. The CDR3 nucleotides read TGTGCCAGCGGGAGTCTAGCGGGCTCCTACAATGAGCAGTTCTTC.

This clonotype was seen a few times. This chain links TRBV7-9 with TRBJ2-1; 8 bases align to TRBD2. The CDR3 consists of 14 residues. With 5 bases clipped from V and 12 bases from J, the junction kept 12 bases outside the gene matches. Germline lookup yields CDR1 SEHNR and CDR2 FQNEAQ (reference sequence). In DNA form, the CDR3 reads TGTGCCAGCAGCCCAAACCCCCTAGCGGGTGGGCAGTTCTTC. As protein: CASSPNPLAGGQFF.

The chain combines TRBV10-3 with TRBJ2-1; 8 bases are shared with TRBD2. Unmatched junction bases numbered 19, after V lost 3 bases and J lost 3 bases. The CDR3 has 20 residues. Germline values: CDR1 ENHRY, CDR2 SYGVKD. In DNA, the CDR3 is TGTGCCATCAGTGACCCTGACTTGAGGCGGGAGGAAACAGACTACAATGAGCAGTTCTTC. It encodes CAISDPDLRREETDYNEQFF.

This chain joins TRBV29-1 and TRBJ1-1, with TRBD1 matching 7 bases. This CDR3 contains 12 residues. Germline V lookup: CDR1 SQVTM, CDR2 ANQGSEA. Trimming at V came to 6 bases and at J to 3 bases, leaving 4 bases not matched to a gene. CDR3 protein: CSVRDRDTEAFF. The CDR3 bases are TGCAGCGTGCGAGACAGGGACACTGAAGCTTTCTTT.

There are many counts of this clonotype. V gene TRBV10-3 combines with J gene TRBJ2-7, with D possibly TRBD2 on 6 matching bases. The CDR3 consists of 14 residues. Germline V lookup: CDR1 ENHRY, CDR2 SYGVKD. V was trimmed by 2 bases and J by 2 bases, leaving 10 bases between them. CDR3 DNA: TGTGCCATCAGTGAGGTAGCGGCCCCCTACGAGCAGTACTTC. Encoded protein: CAISEVAAPYEQYF.

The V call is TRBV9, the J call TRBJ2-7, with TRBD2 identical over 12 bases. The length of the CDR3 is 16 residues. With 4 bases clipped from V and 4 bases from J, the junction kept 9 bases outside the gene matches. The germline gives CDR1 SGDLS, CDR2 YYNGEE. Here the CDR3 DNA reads TGTGCCAGCAGCCCAAATCCCGGGACTAGCGGGTACGAGCAGTACTTC. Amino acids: CASSPNPGTSGYEQYF.

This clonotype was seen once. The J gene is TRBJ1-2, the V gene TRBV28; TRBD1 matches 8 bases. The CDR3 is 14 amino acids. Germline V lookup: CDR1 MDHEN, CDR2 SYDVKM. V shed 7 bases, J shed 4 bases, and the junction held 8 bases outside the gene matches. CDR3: CASTLGTGRYGYTF. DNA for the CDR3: TGTGCCAGCACCTTGGGGACAGGTCGCTATGGCTACACCTTC.

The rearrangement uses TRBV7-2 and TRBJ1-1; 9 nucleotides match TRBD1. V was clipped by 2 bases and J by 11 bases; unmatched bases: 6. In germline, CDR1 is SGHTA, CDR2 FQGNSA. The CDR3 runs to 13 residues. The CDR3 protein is CASSLTSDRGAFF. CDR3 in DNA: TGTGCCAGCAGCTTAACTTCTGACAGGGGGGCTTTCTTT.

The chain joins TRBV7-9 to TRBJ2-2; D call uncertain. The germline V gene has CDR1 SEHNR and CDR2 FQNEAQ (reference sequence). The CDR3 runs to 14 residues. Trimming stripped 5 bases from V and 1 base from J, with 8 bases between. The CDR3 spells CASSPTLNTGELFF. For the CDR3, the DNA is TGTGCCAGCAGCCCCACGTTGAACACCGGGGAGCTGTTTTTT.

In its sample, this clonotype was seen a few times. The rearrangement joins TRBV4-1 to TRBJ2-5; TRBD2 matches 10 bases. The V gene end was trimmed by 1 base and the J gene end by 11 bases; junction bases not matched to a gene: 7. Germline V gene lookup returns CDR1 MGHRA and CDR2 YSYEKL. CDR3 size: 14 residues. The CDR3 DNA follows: TGCGCCAGCAGCCAAGGTAGAGCGGGAGGGGAGCAGTACTTC. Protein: CASSQGRAGGEQYF.

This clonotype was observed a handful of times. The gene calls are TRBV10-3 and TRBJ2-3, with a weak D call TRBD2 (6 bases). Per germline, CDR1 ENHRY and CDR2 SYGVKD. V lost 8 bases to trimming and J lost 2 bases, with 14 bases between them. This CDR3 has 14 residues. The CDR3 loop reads CAIARLGVTDTQYF. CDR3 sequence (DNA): TGTGCCATCGCGAGACTAGGAGTCACAGATACGCAGTATTTT.

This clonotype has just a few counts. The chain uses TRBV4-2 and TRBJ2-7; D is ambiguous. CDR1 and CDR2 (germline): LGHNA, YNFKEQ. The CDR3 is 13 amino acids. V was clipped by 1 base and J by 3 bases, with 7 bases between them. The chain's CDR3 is CASSQGGLYEQYF. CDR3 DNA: TGTGCCAGCAGCCAAGGAGGTCTCTACGAGCAGTACTTC.

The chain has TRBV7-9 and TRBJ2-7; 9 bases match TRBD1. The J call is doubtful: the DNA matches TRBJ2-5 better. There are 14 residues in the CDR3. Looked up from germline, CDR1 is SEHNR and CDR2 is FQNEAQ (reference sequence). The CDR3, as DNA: TGTGCCAGCATCCCGACAGGGGGGCGGGAGACCCAGTACTTC. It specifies CASIPTGGRETQYF.